This T cell receptor beta chain was captured in a study of blood T cell repertoires in COVID-19. The overall study: Recovered Cohort 3 donors showed two negative PCRs, clearance, or symptom resolution.

Living in 20 to 30 US areas, the participants were between roughly 18 and 90 years of age. Cohorts were determined from participant-reported clinical history. Points on this clone: Additional DNA sequences in this sample encode the identical CDR3.

Assay: immunoSEQ multiplex PCR; the TCRdb copy retains only in-frame clones and omits some. Seen here are about 210,000 clones, more than 85% observed once, and the top ten hold under 30%. The receptor's source is a woman between 40 and 55 years old in a cohort exposed to, infected with or recovered from COVID-19 (not recorded which). Sequencing used PBMCs or T cells enriched from blood (not recorded which).

CDR3 coding DNA: TGTGCCAGCAGCCCCCCCAGGGAAGAGACCCAGTACTTC. It translates to CASSPPREETQYF. The V and J genes are TRBV7-9 and TRBJ2-5; possibly TRBD1 for D (5 bases). Germline V gene sequence: CDR1 SEHNR, CDR2 FQNEAQ (reference sequence). V gave up 5 bases and J gave up 3 bases, with 10 bases separating them. CDR3 length equals 13 residues.